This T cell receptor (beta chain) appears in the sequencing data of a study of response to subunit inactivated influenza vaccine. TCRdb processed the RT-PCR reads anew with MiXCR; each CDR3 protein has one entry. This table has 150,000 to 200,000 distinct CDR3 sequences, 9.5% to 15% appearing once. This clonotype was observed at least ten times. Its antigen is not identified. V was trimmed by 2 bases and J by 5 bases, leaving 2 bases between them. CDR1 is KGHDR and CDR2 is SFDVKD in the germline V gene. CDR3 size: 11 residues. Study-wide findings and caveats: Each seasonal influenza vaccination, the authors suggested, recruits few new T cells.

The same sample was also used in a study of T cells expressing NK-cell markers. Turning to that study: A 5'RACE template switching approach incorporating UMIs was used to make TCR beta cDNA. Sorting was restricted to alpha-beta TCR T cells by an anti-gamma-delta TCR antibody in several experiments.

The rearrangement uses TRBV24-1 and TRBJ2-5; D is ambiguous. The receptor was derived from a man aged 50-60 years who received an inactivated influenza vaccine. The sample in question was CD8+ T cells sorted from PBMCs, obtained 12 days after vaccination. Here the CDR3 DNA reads TGTGCCACCAGTGATTGGGAGACCCAGTACTTC. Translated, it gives CATSDWETQYF.